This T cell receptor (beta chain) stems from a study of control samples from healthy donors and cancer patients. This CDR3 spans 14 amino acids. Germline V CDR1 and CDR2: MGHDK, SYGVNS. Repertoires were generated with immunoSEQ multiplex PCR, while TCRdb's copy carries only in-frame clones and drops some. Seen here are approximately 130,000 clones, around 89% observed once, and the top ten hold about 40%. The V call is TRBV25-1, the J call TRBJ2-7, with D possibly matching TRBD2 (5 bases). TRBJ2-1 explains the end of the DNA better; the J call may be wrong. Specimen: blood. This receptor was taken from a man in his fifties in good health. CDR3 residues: CASSEYTGFNEQFF. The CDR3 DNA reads TGTGCCAGCAGTGAATATACGGGGTTCAATGAGCAGTTCTTC.